A single sample is the source of the 32 T cell receptor beta chains below, sequenced in a study of shared clonotypes between healthy human individuals. Sequenced by immunoSEQ multiplex PCR; TCRdb stores in-frame clones only, minus some. The table shows more than 2 million clones, with 93% occurring only once. CD45RO-negative cells were positively selected for CCR7, leaving out terminally differentiated effector memory CD45RA+ cells. Sequences were obtained from naive CD8+ T cells from PBMCs. The receptor source for this set is a man in his late teens or twenties in good health. Some clones in this sample may be carry-over from other donors' samples.

The chain couples TRBV27 to TRBJ2-2; D uncertain. The V end lost 8 bases, the J end lost 0 bases, and 10 bases lay between the germline ends. CDR1 and CDR2 (germline): MNHEY, SMNVEV (reference sequence). CDR3 size: 14 residues. CDR3 coding DNA: TGTGCCAGCTCGGTGGGTACGAACACCGGGGAGCTGTTTTTT. Protein sequence: CASSVGTNTGELFF.

This clone was seen only once. The chain joins TRBV6-1 to TRBJ1-5; D not resolved. In germline, CDR1 is MNHNS, CDR2 SASEGT. The ends were cut back, 3 bases at V and 9 bases at J, with 18 bases in the middle. The CDR3 is 15 amino acids. This CDR3 reads CASSDSYTITRPQHF. CDR3 coding DNA: TGTGCCAGCAGTGACTCCTACACGATTACGCGGCCCCAGCATTTT.

The V call is TRBV4-3, the J call TRBJ1-1, with D possibly being TRBD1 (6 bases). V was cut by 4 bases and J by 3 bases, with 24 bases left in between. Germline loops: CDR1 LGHNA, CDR2 YSLEER. The CDR3 consists of 18 residues. The CDR3 region is CASSPESVLDEGDTEAFF. The CDR3 nucleotides read TGCGCCAGCAGCCCCGAATCGGTGTTGGATGAGGGGGACACTGAAGCTTTCTTT.

On this clone itself: The same CDR3 arises from other DNA sequences in this sample as well. The chain uses TRBV6-1 and TRBJ2-7; D is perhaps TRBD2 (6 bases). The CDR3 is made up of 13 amino acids. Trimming shortened V by 2 bases and J by 5 bases, and 10 bases separated the two germline ends. Germline CDR1 is MNHNS and CDR2 is SASEGT. The CDR3 nucleotides are TGTGCCAGCAGTGAACGGACGGGAGACGAGCAGTACTTC. Its translation is CASSERTGDEQYF.

For this clone: The sample holds other DNA sequences that translate to the same CDR3. The chain joins TRBV27 to TRBJ2-7; TRBD2 agrees at 10 bases. Losses at the gene ends were 3 bases for V and 4 bases for J; bases not matched to a gene: 3. The germline gives CDR1 MNHEY, CDR2 SMNVEV (reference sequence). This CDR3 region has 14 residues. The CDR3 DNA follows: TGTGCCAGCAGTTTTAGCGGGAGGTCGTACGAGCAGTACTTC. Residues: CASSFSGRSYEQYF.

The rearrangement links TRBV29-1 to TRBJ2-1, with 10 bases aligning to TRBD2. J gave up 2 bases and V 7 bases, and 11 bases lay outside the gene matches. This CDR3 is built from 16 residues. The V gene's germline CDR1 is SQVTM and CDR2 ANQGSEA. CDR3 sequence (DNA): TGCAGCGGGATAGGGCTAGCGGGAGTTGCCTACAATGAGCAGTTCTTC. Its protein is CSGIGLAGVAYNEQFF.

This chain joins TRBV4-1 and TRBJ2-1; 12 bases agree with TRBD2. This CDR3 spans 18 amino acids. The germline CDR1 and CDR2 sequences are MGHRA and YSYEKL. Trimming removed 4 bases from V and 6 bases from J; junction bases left unmatched: 13. CDR3 nucleotide sequence: TGCGCCAGCAGCCCTTGGACTAGCGGGACCCGGGGACCCAATGAGCAGTTCTTC. It translates to CASSPWTSGTRGPNEQFF.

This chain uses TRBV5-4 with TRBJ1-1; 9 nucleotides align to TRBD1. Per the germline V gene, CDR1 is SGHNT and CDR2 is YYREEE (reference sequence). The length of the CDR3 is 16 residues. The junction had 8 bases not matched to a gene; V was cut back by 0 bases and J by 5 bases. DNA for the CDR3: TGTGCCAGCAGCTTGGAACAGGGGGCACCGTTAACTGAAGCTTTCTTT. Amino acids: CASSLEQGAPLTEAFF.

The CDR3 bases are TGTGCCAGCAGCTTAGAGTTAGCCCACTATGGCTACACCTTC. It yields the protein CASSLELAHYGYTF. The chain has TRBV11-2 and TRBJ1-2; D gene uncertain. Germline V CDR1 and CDR2: SGHAT, FQNNGV. With 0 bases removed from V and 3 bases from J, the gap between germline ends came to 8 bases. The CDR3 has 14 residues.

The genes are TRBV5-4 and TRBJ2-1; TRBD2 matches at 12 bases. The V gene's germline CDR1 is SGHNT and CDR2 YYREEE (reference sequence). V shed 4 bases, J shed 5 bases, and the junction held 7 bases outside the gene matches. CDR3 length: 16 residues. For the CDR3, the DNA is TGTGCCAGCAGCACAATAGGACTAGCGGGAAACAATGAGCAGTTCTTC. Translating it yields CASSTIGLAGNNEQFF. Complete variable domain (other parts from reference TRBV5-4 and TRBJ2-1): ETGVTQSPTHLIKTRGQQVTLRCSSQSGHNTVSWYQQALGQGPQFIFQYYREEENGRGNFPPRFSGLQFPNYSSELNVNALELDDSALYLCASSTIGLAGNNEQFFGPGTRLTVL.

The chain joins TRBV7-3 to TRBJ2-5; 8 bases line up with TRBD2. Germline V gene lookup returns CDR1 SGHTA and CDR2 FQGTGA. V trimming: 6 bases; J trimming: 2 bases; junction bases outside the gene matches: 5. There are 14 residues in the CDR3. Here the CDR3 reads CASSPLAAQETQYF. DNA for the CDR3: TGTGCCAGCAGTCCACTAGCGGCGCAAGAGACCCAGTACTTC.

This clone was seen once. The chain is built from TRBV29-1 and TRBJ1-3; weak D call: TRBD1 (5 bases). Germline CDR1 SQVTM, CDR2 ANQGSEA. CDR3 size: 14 residues. V was shortened by 6 bases and J by 4 bases, with 16 bases between the two germline ends. In nucleotides, the CDR3 is TGCAGCGTCGGGGGGTTGACAGCCGGAAACACCATATATTTT. It specifies CSVGGLTAGNTIYF.

The J gene is TRBJ1-5, the V gene TRBV27; a possible D gene is TRBD1 (6 bases). There are 15 residues in the CDR3. Looked up from germline, CDR1 is MNHEY and CDR2 is SMNVEV (reference sequence). V shed 2 bases and J shed 4 bases, with 12 bases lying between them. The CDR3 sequence: CASSLKGGGNQPQHF. As DNA, the CDR3 is TGTGCCAGCAGTTTAAAAGGAGGGGGGAATCAGCCCCAGCATTTT.

Points on this clone: The sample has other DNA sequences that encode this CDR3 too. The chain carries TRBV6-5 and TRBJ1-1; no firm D call. This CDR3 is 13 amino acids long. Trimming stripped 8 bases from V and 1 base from J, with 11 bases between. CDR1 is MNHEY and CDR2 is SVGAGI in the germline V gene. Written as DNA, the CDR3 is TGTGCCAGCGGTCCAGGCTCGAACACTGAAGCTTTCTTT. As protein: CASGPGSNTEAFF.

This clone has more than one count but fewer than ten. The rearrangement uses TRBV14 and TRBJ1-5; D is uncertain. Germline-derived CDR1 and CDR2 are SGHDN and FVKESK. Between the trimmed V and J ends, which lost 4 bases and 4 bases, there was a span of 8 bases. The CDR3 is 13 residues long. The CDR3 nucleotides read TGTGCCAGCAGCCCCACAAGAAATCAGCCCCAGCATTTT. Protein: CASSPTRNQPQHF. The full variable domain, with the rest looked up from reference TRBV14 and TRBJ1-5, is EAGVTQFPSHSVIEKGQTVTLRCDPISGHDNLYWYRRVMGKEIKFLLHFVKESKQDESGMPNNRFLAERTGGTYSTLKVQPAELEDSGVYFCASSPTRNQPQHFGDGTRLSIL.

The rearrangement links TRBV6-5 to TRBJ1-4; TRBD1 matches at 7 bases. This CDR3 has 15 residues. Looked up from germline, CDR1 is MNHEY and CDR2 is SVGAGI. With 5 bases clipped from V and 7 bases from J, the junction kept 10 bases outside the gene matches. The CDR3 is CASSPTPGQLEKLFF. The CDR3 DNA sequence: TGTGCCAGCAGTCCCACACCGGGACAGCTTGAAAAACTGTTTTTT.

This chain joins TRBV9 and TRBJ1-5, with D possibly being TRBD1 (5 bases). The CDR3 covers 13 residues. CDR1 is SGDLS, CDR2 YYNGEE, per germline. With 4 bases removed from V and 8 bases from J, the gap between germline ends came to 13 bases. The chain's CDR3 is CASSPLGGEPQHF. CDR3 nucleotide sequence: TGTGCCAGCAGCCCCCTCGGGGGGGAGCCCCAGCATTTT.

The CDR3 sequence is CASSAGTASNQPQHF. The CDR3 nucleotides are TGTGCCAGCAGTGCCGGGACAGCGAGCAATCAGCCCCAGCATTTT. V is TRBV9 and J is TRBJ1-5; TRBD1 matches 7 bases. CDR1 is SGDLS and CDR2 is YYNGEE in the germline V gene. V gave up 5 bases and J gave up 1 base; unmatched junction bases: 6. This CDR3 has 15 amino acids.

In the case of this clone: Compared with germline, one end of the junction differs, possibly owing to a read error. The V and J genes are TRBV19 and TRBJ1-5; 8 nucleotides align to TRBD1. The CDR3 consists of 15 residues. Germline V gene sequence: CDR1 LNHDA, CDR2 SQIVND (reference sequence). The CDR3 here is CASSIGQGSNQPQHF. The CDR3 DNA sequence: TGTGCCAGTAGCATAGGACAGGGTAGCAATCAGCCCCAGCATTTT.

The rearrangement joins TRBV28 to TRBJ1-1; D is undetermined. CDR1 MDHEN and CDR2 SYDVKM come from the germline V gene. V lost 3 bases to trimming and J lost 9 bases, with 5 bases between them. CDR3 length: 10 amino acids. CDR3 region: CASSFRQAFF. The CDR3 DNA reads as TGTGCCAGCAGTTTTCGGCAAGCTTTCTTT. Full variable domain (outside the CDR3, taken from reference TRBV28 and TRBJ1-1): DVKVTQSSRYLVKRTGEKVFLECVQDMDHENMFWYRQDPGLGLRLIYFSYDVKMKEKGDIPEGYSVSREKKERFSLILESASTNQTSMYLCASSFRQAFFGQGTRLTVV.

The chain is built from TRBV7-9 and TRBJ2-3, with D uncertain. There are 16 residues in the CDR3. V was shortened by 2 bases and J by 8 bases, with 20 bases between the two germline ends. Germline assignment: CDR1 SEHNR and CDR2 FQNEAQ (reference sequence). Here the CDR3 reads CASSLTLVGVLGTQYF. Here the CDR3 DNA reads TGTGCCAGCAGCTTAACTCTGGTCGGCGTCTTGGGTACGCAGTATTTT.

The rearrangement uses TRBV25-1 and TRBJ2-5; TRBD1 might be the D (6 bases). Trimming cost V 6 bases and J 0 bases, with 11 bases left between them. Germline CDR1 MGHDK, CDR2 SYGVNS. This CDR3 is built from 14 residues. The DNA of the CDR3 is TGTGCCAGCAGGAGGACAGCGTACCAAGAGACCCAGTACTTC. This translates into CASRRTAYQETQYF.

V is TRBV25-1 and J is TRBJ1-5, with TRBD1 identical over 8 bases. The V segment lost 4 bases and the J segment 0 bases; nucleotides outside the gene matches: 11. This CDR3 contains 18 residues. The germline V gene has CDR1 MGHDK and CDR2 SYGVNS. CDR3 sequence (DNA): TGTGCCAGCAGTGCCGGGACAGGACATCCTCATAGCAATCAGCCCCAGCATTTT. Encoded protein: CASSAGTGHPHSNQPQHF.

The chain employs TRBV29-1 and TRBJ1-1, with TRBD1 matching over 7 bases. This CDR3 has 12 amino acids. Looked up from germline, CDR1 is SQVTM and CDR2 is ANQGSEA. The junction had 5 bases not matched to a gene; V was cut back by 5 bases and J by 5 bases. CDR3 bases: TGCAGCGTTACAGGGGTGGGAACTGAAGCTTTCTTT. Translating gives CSVTGVGTEAFF.

The V gene is TRBV19, the J gene TRBJ2-1, with TRBD2 identical over 11 bases. This CDR3 region has 17 residues. Germline V gene data show CDR1 as LNHDA and CDR2 as SQIVND (reference sequence). V shed 5 bases and J 2 bases; nucleotides not matched to a gene: 8. CDR3 nucleotide sequence: TGTGCCAGTAGTCATCCTGGACTAGCGGGCGCCTACAATGAGCAGTTCTTC. Residues: CASSHPGLAGAYNEQFF. The full variable domain, its missing parts supplied by reference TRBV19 and TRBJ2-1, is DGGITQSPKYLFRKEGQNVTLSCEQNLNHDAMYWYRQDPGQGLRLIYYSQIVNDFQKGDIAEGYSVSREKKESFPLTVTSAQKNPTAFYLCASSHPGLAGAYNEQFFGPGTRLTVL.

The chain links TRBV30 to TRBJ1-5; 7 bases are shared with TRBD1. Germline lookup yields CDR1 GTSNPN and CDR2 SVGIG (reference sequence). V lost 0 bases, J lost 3 bases, and 5 bases stayed unmatched. The CDR3 runs to 15 residues. This CDR3 is CAWSVDRGPNQPQHF. The DNA of the CDR3 is TGTGCCTGGAGTGTAGATAGGGGGCCCAATCAGCCCCAGCATTTT.

The V and J genes are TRBV19 and TRBJ1-1; TRBD1 is a possible D gene (6 bases). Trimming pared 6 bases from V and 7 bases from J, leaving 12 bases between. Looked up from germline, CDR1 is LNHDA and CDR2 is SQIVND (reference sequence). The CDR3 is 12 residues long. This CDR3 is CASRAGGHEAFF. The DNA of the CDR3 is TGTGCCAGTAGGGCGGGGGGGCATGAAGCTTTCTTT.

The V gene is TRBV29-1, the J gene TRBJ2-1; 7 bases agree with TRBD1. In germline, CDR1 is SQVTM, CDR2 ANQGSEA. The CDR3 is made up of 15 amino acids. J gave up 10 bases and V 3 bases, and 15 bases lay outside the gene matches. CDR3 bases: TGCAGCGTTGATAATAGGGGACAGCCAAATTCCGAGCAGTTCTTC. Encoded protein: CSVDNRGQPNSEQFF.

Concerning this clone itself: The germline gene is not matched at one end of the junction; a read error may be the cause. The rearrangement uses TRBV5-6 and TRBJ1-1, with D uncertain. CDR3 length: 15 residues. Germline lookup yields CDR1 SGHDT and CDR2 YYEEEE. The CDR3 region is CASRLGSRAGTEAFF. The CDR3 DNA is TGTGCCAGCAGATTGGGTTCGCGGGCCGGCACTGAAGCTTTCTTT.

The chain couples TRBV14 to TRBJ1-1; D might be TRBD1 (6 bases). V was shortened by 4 bases and J by 3 bases, with 18 bases between the two germline ends. This CDR3 contains 16 residues. Germline-derived CDR1 and CDR2 are SGHDN and FVKESK. The CDR3 coding sequence is TGTGCCAGCAGCCCACGGGGGGCAGGTGGTGACACTGAAGCTTTCTTT. Protein sequence: CASSPRGAGGDTEAFF.

The V gene is TRBV7-9, the J gene TRBJ1-3; TRBD1 agrees at 7 bases. V lost 5 bases, J lost 3 bases, and 13 bases stayed unmatched. This CDR3 is built from 17 residues. Germline V CDR1 and CDR2: SEHNR, FQNEAQ (reference sequence). CDR3 residues: CASSTNLRGLYGNTIYF. The CDR3 region has the DNA TGTGCCAGCAGCACTAACCTTAGGGGGCTTTATGGAAACACCATATATTTT.

As for this clone: Other DNA sequences in this specimen translate into the identical CDR3. The V gene is TRBV28, the J gene TRBJ2-1, with 9 bases identical to TRBD1. Germline values: CDR1 MDHEN, CDR2 SYDVKM. This CDR3 is built from 13 residues. With 5 bases clipped from V and 7 bases from J, the junction kept 3 bases outside the gene matches. The CDR3 sequence is CASSLDRGNEQFF. Written as DNA, the CDR3 is TGTGCCAGCAGTCTAGACAGGGGGAATGAGCAGTTCTTC.